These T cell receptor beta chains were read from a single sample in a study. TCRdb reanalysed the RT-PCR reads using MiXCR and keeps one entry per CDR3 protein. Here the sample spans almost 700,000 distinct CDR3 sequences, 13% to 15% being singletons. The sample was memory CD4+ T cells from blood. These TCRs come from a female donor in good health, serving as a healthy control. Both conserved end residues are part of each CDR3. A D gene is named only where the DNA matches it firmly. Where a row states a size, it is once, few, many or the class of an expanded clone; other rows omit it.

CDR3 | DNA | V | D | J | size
CASSPSGNNIGEQYF | TGTGCCAGCAGCCCCTCCGGGAACAACATTGGGGAGCAGTACTTC | TRBV7-9 | NA | TRBJ2-7 | few
CATSDQGLAGGPYNEQFF | TGTGCCACCAGTGACCAGGGACTAGCGGGAGGGCCGTACAATGAGCAGTTCTTC | TRBV24-1 | TRBD2 | TRBJ2-1 | few
CASSFQAGAGETQYF | TGTGCCAGCAGCTTCCAAGCGGGAGCTGGGGAGACCCAGTACTTC | TRBV7-3 | TRBD2 | TRBJ2-5 | many
CATSKAREGRTDTQYF | TGTGCCACCAGCAAGGCGCGGGAGGGCCGCACAGATACGCAGTATTTT | TRBV15 | TRBD2 | TRBJ2-3 | many
CATSDRGFTGELFF | TGTGCCACCAGTGATCGGGGGTTTACCGGGGAGCTGTTTTTT | TRBV24-1 | NA | TRBJ2-2 | NA
CASSYGQERGYGYTF | TGTGCCAGCAGTTATGGTCAGGAGAGGGGGTATGGCTACACCTTC | TRBV6-6 | NA | TRBJ1-2 | NA
CASSWSSNQPQHF | TGTGCCAGCAGTTGGTCTAGCAATCAGCCCCAGCATTTT | TRBV12-3/TRBV12-4 | NA | TRBJ1-5 | many
CASKRNLNTEAFF | TGTGCCAGCAAGAGAAATTTGAACACTGAAGCTTTCTTT | TRBV27 | NA | TRBJ1-1 | few
CSARRRRGGDEQFF | TGCAGTGCTAGACGCCGCCGGGGGGGGGATGAGCAGTTCTTC | TRBV20-1 | TRBD2 | TRBJ2-1 | NA
CASSGLQETQYF | TGTGCCAGTAGCGGTCTCCAAGAGACCCAGTACTTC | TRBV18 | NA | TRBJ2-5 | many
CAHSRWNYGYTF | TGTGCCCATTCCAGGTGGAACTATGGCTACACCTTC | TRBV28 | NA | TRBJ1-2 | NA
CASSDSQLQETQYF | TGTGCCAGCTCGGACAGTCAACTACAAGAGACCCAGTACTTC | TRBV18 | NA | TRBJ2-5 | few
CSTPADTNTGELFF | TGCAGCACCCCCGCGGATACGAACACCGGGGAGCTGTTTTTT | TRBV20-1 | NA | TRBJ2-2 | many
CATETGSGELFF | TGTGCCACCGAAACAGGGTCCGGGGAGCTGTTTTTT | TRBV10-3 | NA | TRBJ2-2 | few
CASSLGSGDGGYTF | TGTGCCAGCAGTTTAGGTTCTGGGGATGGTGGCTACACCTTC | TRBV12-3/TRBV12-4 | NA | TRBJ1-2 | few
CASSLRRNSYEQYF | TGTGCCAGCAGCTTGCGGCGAAACTCCTACGAGCAGTACTTC | TRBV5-6 | NA | TRBJ2-7 | many
CASGKGLDSYEQYF | TGTGCCAGCGGGAAGGGGTTGGACTCCTACGAGCAGTACTTC | TRBV6-2/TRBV6-3 | NA | TRBJ2-7 | NA
CASSLKGLEGTDTQYF | TGTGCCAGCAGCTTAAAGGGACTAGAGGGCACAGATACGCAGTATTTT | TRBV7-3 | TRBD2 | TRBJ2-3 | NA
CASSVVPRGPTTNEKLFF | TGTGCCAGCAGCGTAGTGCCCAGGGGACCTACAACTAATGAAAAACTGTTTTTT | TRBV9 | NA | TRBJ1-4 | few
CSASWGDTIYF | TGCAGTGCTAGTTGGGGAGACACCATATATTTT | TRBV20-1 | NA | TRBJ1-3 | NA
CASRRTSGGKTQYF | TGTGCCAGCAGGCGGACTAGCGGCGGAAAGACCCAGTACTTC | TRBV6-5 | TRBD2 | TRBJ2-5 | many
CASSLASSANTQYF | TGTGCCAGCAGCTTAGCCTCCAGTGCAAATACGCAGTATTTT | TRBV7-2 | NA | TRBJ2-3 | many
CASGTQLASTQYF | TGTGCCAGCGGGACCCAACTAGCGTCCACGCAGTATTTT | TRBV3-1 | TRBD2 | TRBJ2-3 | NA
CASSQADSFGYTF | TGCGCCAGCAGCCAAGCGGACAGCTTTGGCTACACCTTC | TRBV4-3 | NA | TRBJ1-2 | few
CASTPRGAGAYGYTF | TGTGCCAGCACCCCCCGGGGGGCTGGAGCCTATGGCTACACCTTC | TRBV6-5 | NA | TRBJ1-2 | NA
CASSQGVAEGTTQYF | TGTGCCAGCAGCCAAGGGGTAGCGGAAGGAACGACCCAGTACTTC | TRBV4-2 | NA | TRBJ2-5 | many
CFSSFPGAGGESEQYF | TGTTTCAGCAGCTTCCCAGGGGCGGGAGGCGAGAGCGAGCAGTACTTC | TRBV7-9 | TRBD2 | TRBJ2-7 | NA
CSARGGAKVGDTQYF | TGCAGCGCCCGGGGGGGGGCGAAAGTAGGAGATACGCAGTATTTT | TRBV29-1 | TRBD2 | TRBJ2-3 | few
CASSPGDRGNQPQHF | TGTGCCAGCAGTCCCGGGGACAGGGGCAATCAGCCCCAGCATTTT | TRBV12-3/TRBV12-4 | TRBD1 | TRBJ1-5 | many
CASSSRTSSTLTDTQYF | TGTGCCAGCAGCTCAAGGACTAGTTCTACCCTCACAGATACGCAGTATTTT | TRBV11-2 | TRBD2 | TRBJ2-3 | few
CASSPQDLGNTIYF | TGCGCCAGCAGCCCCCAGGACCTCGGAAACACCATATATTTT | TRBV5-1 | NA | TRBJ1-3 | few
CATTNLNEKLFF | TGTGCCACCACGAACCTGAATGAAAAACTGTTTTTT | TRBV28 | NA | TRBJ1-4 | few
CASSGTGAPRGETQYF | TGCGCCAGCAGCGGAACCGGGGCCCCCCGGGGAGAGACCCAGTACTTC | TRBV5-1 | NA | TRBJ2-5 | NA
CASSRGLGNHNEQFF | TGTGCCAGTAGTAGGGGACTCGGGAACCACAATGAGCAGTTCTTC | TRBV19 | NA | TRBJ2-1 | NA
CSVSRQTHTEAFF | TGCAGCGTTAGCCGGCAGACCCACACTGAAGCTTTCTTT | TRBV29-1 | NA | TRBJ1-1 | few
CASSARDDTGELFF | TGTGCCAGCAGCGCCCGGGACGACACCGGGGAGCTGTTTTTT | TRBV6-5 | NA | TRBJ2-2 | few
CASAPSGRSNTQYF | TGTGCCAGCGCCCCCAGCGGGAGGTCGAATACGCAGTATTTT | TRBV6-2/TRBV6-3 | TRBD2 | TRBJ2-3 | few
CASRERGGYNEQFF | TGTGCCAGCAGAGAGCGGGGGGGCTACAATGAGCAGTTCTTC | TRBV2 | TRBD2 | TRBJ2-1 | NA
CSVVFGTALQETQYF | TGCAGCGTTGTTTTCGGGACCGCACTCCAAGAGACCCAGTACTTC | TRBV29-1 | NA | TRBJ2-5 | few
CASSLQGAHYEQYF | TGTGCCAGCAGCTTACAGGGGGCGCATTACGAGCAGTACTTC | TRBV11-3 | TRBD1 | TRBJ2-7 | few
CSAERGNYGYTF | TGCAGTGCTGAGCGGGGCAACTATGGCTACACCTTC | TRBV20-1 | NA | TRBJ1-2 | many
CASGSHRDRSYTGELFF | TGTGCCAGCGGGTCACACAGGGACAGAAGTTACACCGGGGAGCTGTTTTTT | TRBV28 | TRBD1 | TRBJ2-2 | few
CASSSPSGGDDEQFF | TGTGCCAGCAGTTCTCCTAGCGGGGGGGATGATGAGCAGTTCTTC | TRBV12-3/TRBV12-4 | TRBD2 | TRBJ2-1 | NA
CASSEIGQGDGYTF | TGTGCCAGCAGTGAAATTGGACAGGGAGATGGCTACACCTTC | TRBV6-1 | TRBD1 | TRBJ1-2 | NA
CASSQDHGVPKPYGYTF | TGTGCCAGCAGCCAAGATCACGGGGTCCCAAAACCCTATGGCTACACCTTC | TRBV3-1 | NA | TRBJ1-2 | NA
CASSLFIGTDSYNEQFF | TGTGCCAGCAGCTTATTTATAGGGACAGATTCTTACAATGAGCAGTTCTTC | TRBV11-1 | TRBD1 | TRBJ2-1 | few
CASGLVVRERNEQFF | TGTGCTAGTGGTTTGGTAGTGCGGGAGCGCAATGAGCAGTTCTTC | TRBV12-5 | TRBD2 | TRBJ2-1 | NA
CASSQPEDSDYGYTF | TGTGCCAGCAGCCAACCTGAGGACAGCGACTATGGCTACACCTTC | TRBV4-2 | NA | TRBJ1-2 | many
CASSSSTGLAGVEQFF | TGTGCCAGCTCATCCTCTACGGGACTAGCGGGAGTTGAGCAGTTCTTC | TRBV18 | TRBD2 | TRBJ2-1 | many
CASSRDKGNTIYF | TGCGCCAGCAGCCGGGACAAGGGAAACACCATATATTTT | TRBV5-1 | NA | TRBJ1-3 | NA